The clone carrying this TCR beta chain was seen only once. The data belong to a study of cytomegalovirus exposure and HLA in healthy donors. Whole-study context: Around 85 million unique TCR sequences came from HLA-typed donors in an early release.

The V and J ends lost 3 bases and 2 bases, in that order; junction bases with no gene match: 3. Looked up from germline, CDR1 is MNHEY and CDR2 is SMNVEV (reference sequence). The CDR3 has 15 amino acids. It was with 60 Vbeta and 13 Jbeta primers that the PCR ran. Libraries were prepared by immunoSEQ multiplex PCR; TCRdb keeps only in-frame clonotypes and omits some of them. The table shows approximately 180,000 clones, with more than 60% occurring only once. This sequence originates from a woman between 25 and 40 years old in good health and CMV-seropositive. Specimen: PBMCs. This chain joins TRBV27 and TRBJ2-1; 8 bases agree with TRBD1. The CDR3 DNA is TGTGCCAGCAGTTTCGACAGGGGAACCTACAATGAGCAGTTCTTC. Protein sequence: CASSFDRGTYNEQFF.